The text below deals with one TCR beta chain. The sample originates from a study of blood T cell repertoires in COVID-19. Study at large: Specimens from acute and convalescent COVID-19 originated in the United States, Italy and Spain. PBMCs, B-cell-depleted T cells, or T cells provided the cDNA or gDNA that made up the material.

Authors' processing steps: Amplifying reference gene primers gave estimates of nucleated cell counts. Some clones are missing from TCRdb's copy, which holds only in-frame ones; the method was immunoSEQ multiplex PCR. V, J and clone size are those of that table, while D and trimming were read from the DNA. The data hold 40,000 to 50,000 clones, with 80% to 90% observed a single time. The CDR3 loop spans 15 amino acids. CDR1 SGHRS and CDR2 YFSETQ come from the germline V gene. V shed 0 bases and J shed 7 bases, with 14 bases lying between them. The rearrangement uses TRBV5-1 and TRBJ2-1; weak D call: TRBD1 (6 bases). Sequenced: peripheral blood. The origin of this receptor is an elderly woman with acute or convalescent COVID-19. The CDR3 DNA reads TGCGCCAGCAGCTTGGTTGGACAGTCTAATAATGAGCAGTTCTTC. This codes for CASSLVGQSNNEQFF.